This is a list of T cell receptor beta chains from one sample in a study of shared clonotypes between healthy human individuals. Repertoires were generated with immunoSEQ multiplex PCR, while TCRdb's copy carries only in-frame clones and drops some. The sample lists some 2,000,000 clones; about 94% were seen once. The sample was naive CD4+ T cells sorted from blood. These receptors came from a man younger than 30 in good health. The CDR3 runs from the conserved cysteine through the conserved F or W. A D gene is named only where the DNA matches it firmly. Some rows have no size entry. The others give once, few or many, or a class for an expanded clone.

>NA|TRBV2|NA|TRBJ2-4
TGTGCCAGCAGTGAAGGGACGTTTGGTTACATTCAGTACTTC
CASSEGTFGYIQYF
>NA|TRBV19|NA|TRBJ2-3
TGTGCCAGTACCAAGGACAGAAGCACAGATACGCAGTATTTT
CASTKDRSTDTQYF
>NA|TRBV7-9|TRBD2|TRBJ2-7
TGTGCCAGCAGCTTAGAGGGACTAGCGAACTACGAGCAGTACTTC
CASSLEGLANYEQYF
>NA|TRBV19|NA|TRBJ2-2
TGTGCCAGTAAACCCAACCCGGGGAAGAACACCGGGGAGCTGTTTTTT
CASKPNPGKNTGELFF
>NA|TRBV13|NA|TRBJ2-3
TGTGCCAGCAGCCTCAGCCCTCTCCTAGTACCGGATACGCAGTATTTT
CASSLSPLLVPDTQYF
>once|TRBV10-2|NA|TRBJ2-6
TGCGCCAGCAGAGAGACAGGCGCTGGGGCCAACGTCCTGACTTTC
CASRETGAGANVLTF
>NA|TRBV6-6|NA|TRBJ1-5
TGTGCCAGCAGTACAGGGAGCAATCAGCCCCAGCATTTT
CASSTGSNQPQHF
>NA|TRBV30|TRBD1|TRBJ1-6
TGTGCCTGGAGTACAGGGACAGGGAACTCACCCCTCCACTTT
CAWSTGTGNSPLHF
>NA|TRBV4-3|TRBD2|TRBJ2-2
TGCGCCAGCAGCCATGAAGCGGGAGTATACACCGGGGAGCTGTTTTTT
CASSHEAGVYTGELFF
>NA|TRBV28|NA|TRBJ1-4
TGTGCCAGCAGTTTAGGACAGCTTAATGAAAAACTGTTTTTT
CASSLGQLNEKLFF
>NA|TRBV19|TRBD1|TRBJ2-2
TGTGCCAGTAGCATAGGGACAGGGAACACCGGGGAGCTGTTTTTT
CASSIGTGNTGELFF
>NA|TRBV2|NA|TRBJ2-7
TGTGCCAGCGGGGATTACGAGCAGTACTTC
CASGDYEQYF
>NA|TRBV30|TRBD2|TRBJ2-3
TGTGCCTGGAGCACCCGGACTAGCCAGCCCTATACGCAGTATTTT
CAWSTRTSQPYTQYF
>NA|TRBV5-1|TRBD1|TRBJ1-2
TGCGCCAGCAGCTTGAGGGGACAGACCTATGGCTACACCTTC
CASSLRGQTYGYTF
>NA|TRBV6-1|NA|TRBJ1-6
TGTGCCAGCAGTGAAGCCCCCCGACAGTATAATTCACCCCTCCACTTT
CASSEAPRQYNSPLHF
>NA|TRBV6-1|NA|TRBJ2-1
TGTGCCAGCAGTGAATGGGCGGACCCGAAGCAGTTCTTC
CASSEWADPKQFF
>NA|TRBV28|NA|TRBJ1-5
TGTGCCAGCAGGTACTTACAGGGAAAGTATAGCAATCAGCCCCAGCATTTT
CASRYLQGKYSNQPQHF
>NA|TRBV10-3|NA|TRBJ1-5
TGTGCCATCAGTGCGGGGCTAAATCAGCCCCAGCATTTT
CAISAGLNQPQHF
>NA|TRBV7-7|NA|TRBJ2-1
TGTGCCGCCGGGAGTGCAAATGAGCAGTTCTTC
CAAGSANEQFF
>NA|TRBV11-2|TRBD2|TRBJ2-3
TGTGCCAGCAGCTTAGCGGGTGGGGGGGCAGATACGCAGTATTTT
CASSLAGGGADTQYF
>NA|TRBV10-3|TRBD2|TRBJ2-1
TGTGCCATCAGACCTAGCGGAGGGGTCAATGAGCAGTTCTTC
CAIRPSGGVNEQFF
>NA|TRBV5-6|NA|TRBJ1-5
TGTGCCAGCAGCTCCACGGGACGGCAGGATCAGCCCCAGCATTTT
CASSSTGRQDQPQHF
>NA|TRBV6-5|TRBD2|TRBJ2-3
TGTGCCAGCAGTTTCGGGGAGGGAACATCAGGAGATACGCAGTATTTT
CASSFGEGTSGDTQYF
>NA|TRBV30|TRBD1|TRBJ2-2
TGTGCCAGGGCGGACAGGACGGCCGGGGAGCTGTTTTTT
CARADRTAGELFF
>NA|TRBV5-1|NA|TRBJ1-4
TGCGCCAGCAGCTTGGATCGTGGATCAGCTGAAAAACTGTTTTTT
CASSLDRGSAEKLFF
>NA|TRBV2|TRBD2|TRBJ2-3
TGTGCCAGCAGTGAGCGGCTAGCGGGGGGTTCCTATACGCAGTATTTT
CASSERLAGGSYTQYF
>NA|TRBV7-2|TRBD1|TRBJ1-2
TGTGCCAGCAGCCCATCGGGACAGGGGGAAAACTATGGCTACACCTTC
CASSPSGQGENYGYTF
>NA|TRBV7-2|TRBD1|TRBJ1-5
TGTGCCAGCAGCTACGGGACAGGGAACAATCAGCCCCAGCATTTT
CASSYGTGNNQPQHF
>NA|TRBV7-9|NA|TRBJ2-7
TGTGCCAGCAGCTTGCGCGGGGACAGCTACGAGCAGTACTTC
CASSLRGDSYEQYF
>NA|TRBV12-5|NA|TRBJ1-2
TGTGCTAGTGGTTTGACGGTCGCGGGACGGAACTATGGCTACACCTTC
CASGLTVAGRNYGYTF
>NA|TRBV4-1|TRBD1|TRBJ1-5
TGCGCCAGCAGCTTACAGGGGGGCAATCAGCCCCAGCATTTT
CASSLQGGNQPQHF
>NA|TRBV30|NA|TRBJ2-2
TGTGCCTGGAGTCAATCTGCAGCCCCTGAAGGGGAGCTGTTTTTT
CAWSQSAAPEGELFF
>NA|TRBV7-9|NA|TRBJ2-7
TGTGCCAGCAGCTTAAGGGGGGATGCCTACGAGCAGTACTTC
CASSLRGDAYEQYF
>NA|TRBV6-5|TRBD1|TRBJ1-5
TGTGCCAGCAGTCCACAGGGGGCACAGCCCCAGCATTTT
CASSPQGAQPQHF
>NA|TRBV27|TRBD1|TRBJ1-1
TGTGCCAGCAGTAGCCAGACAGGGCGTTTAGAGGCTTTCTTT
CASSSQTGRLEAFF
>once|TRBV6-5|NA|TRBJ1-2
TGTGCCAGCAGTGAAGAGGGGGGCTACACCTTC
CASSEEGGYTF
>NA|TRBV6-5|NA|TRBJ2-7
TGTGCCAGCAGGCCCGGCGCGGCCTACGAGCAGTACTTC
CASRPGAAYEQYF
>NA|TRBV10-3|TRBD1|TRBJ1-2
TGTGCCATCACCCCTGGGGGACAGGGCTATGGCTACACCTTC
CAITPGGQGYGYTF
>NA|TRBV29-1|TRBD2|TRBJ2-7
TGCAGCGTTGCCCTGAGAATAGCGGGAGGGTCGGGGGAGCAGTACTTC
CSVALRIAGGSGEQYF
>NA|TRBV7-9|NA|TRBJ1-1
TGTGCCAGCAGCTTAGTTCGGCCAGGCGGGGCCACTGAAGCTTTCTTT
CASSLVRPGGATEAFF
>NA|TRBV18|NA|TRBJ2-7
TGTGCCAGCTCACCACCGACAGTTCGGGGCGAGCAGTACTTC
CASSPPTVRGEQYF
>NA|TRBV4-1|NA|TRBJ1-4
TGCGCCAGCAGCCACCTGGGGGGGCGGGATGAAAAACTGTTTTTT
CASSHLGGRDEKLFF